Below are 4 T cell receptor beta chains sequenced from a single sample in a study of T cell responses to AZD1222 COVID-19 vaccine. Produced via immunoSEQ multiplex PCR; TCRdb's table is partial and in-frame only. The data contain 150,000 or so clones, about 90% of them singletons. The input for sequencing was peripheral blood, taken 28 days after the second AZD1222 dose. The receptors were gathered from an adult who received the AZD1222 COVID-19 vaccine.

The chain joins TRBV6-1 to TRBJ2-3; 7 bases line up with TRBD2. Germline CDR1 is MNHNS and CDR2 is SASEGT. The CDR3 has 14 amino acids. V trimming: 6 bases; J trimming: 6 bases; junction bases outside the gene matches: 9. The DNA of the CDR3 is TGTGCCAGCAGCAGGGAGGGCCGTTGGGATACGCAGTATTTT. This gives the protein CASSREGRWDTQYF.

Written as DNA, the CDR3 is TGTGCCAGCAGCTTAGGGGGGCGGGCCCTCTCTGGGGCCAACGTCCTGACTTTC. Protein product: CASSLGGRALSGANVLTF. The chain links TRBV7-2 to TRBJ2-6; TRBD1 might be the D (6 bases). V was cut by 1 base and J by 0 bases, with 13 bases left in between. CDR3 length: 18 residues. Looked up from germline, CDR1 is SGHTA and CDR2 is FQGNSA.

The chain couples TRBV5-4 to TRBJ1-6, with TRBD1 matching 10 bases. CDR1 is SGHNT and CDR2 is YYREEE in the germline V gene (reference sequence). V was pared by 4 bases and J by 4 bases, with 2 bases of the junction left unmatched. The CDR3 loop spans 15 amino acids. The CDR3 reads CASSQGQGYNSPLHF. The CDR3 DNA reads TGTGCCAGCAGCCAGGGACAGGGGTATAATTCACCCCTCCACTTT.

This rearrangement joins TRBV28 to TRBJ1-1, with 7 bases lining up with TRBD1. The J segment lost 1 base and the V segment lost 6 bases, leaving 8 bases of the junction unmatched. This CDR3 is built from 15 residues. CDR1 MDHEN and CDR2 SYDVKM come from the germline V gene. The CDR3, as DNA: TGTGCCAGCAGCCTCAGTCGACAGGGGAACACTGAAGCTTTCTTT. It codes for CASSLSRQGNTEAFF.